The subject of this entry is one T cell receptor (beta chain). In the source study's methods: By means of reference gene primer amplification, nucleated cell counts were estimated. Using immunoSEQ multiplex PCR, the repertoire was profiled, and TCRdb retains in-frame clones only, with some absent. V, J and clone size are taken as reported in that table, and D and trimming were inferred from the DNA itself. The table has over 200,000 clones, over 70% seen once. This CDR3 is 15 amino acids long. V lost 2 bases and J 2 bases, leaving 10 bases between the germline ends. Germline V gene data show CDR1 as MNHNY and CDR2 as SVGAGI (reference sequence). The record originates from a study of blood T cell repertoires in COVID-19. The study drew participants aged about 18 to 89 years from about two dozen US areas.

The chain couples TRBV6-6 to TRBJ1-5, with D perhaps TRBD1 (6 bases). The specimen was PBMCs or T cells enriched from blood (not recorded which). The TCR sequence derives from a woman in her 30s who had been exposed to COVID-19. The CDR3 here is CASSYRGLGNQPQHF. CDR3 coding DNA: TGTGCCAGCAGTTACAGGGGGTTAGGCAATCAGCCCCAGCATTTT.